This entry lists 18 T cell receptor beta chains sequenced from one sample in a study of blood T cell repertoires in COVID-19. Profiling relied on immunoSEQ multiplex PCR, and the TCRdb table lists in-frame clones only, not all of them. Counted here are hundreds of thousands of clones, 82% occurring once; the ten biggest clones make up 4.7%. Sequencing input: peripheral blood. The receptors originated from a woman aged 70-85 years with acute or convalescent COVID-19.

The chain links TRBV7-9 to TRBJ1-2, with TRBD1 matching over 9 bases. CDR1 is SEHNR, CDR2 FQNEAQ, per germline (reference sequence). J was trimmed by 5 bases and V by 5 bases; bases with no gene match: 12. There are 16 residues in the CDR3. The CDR3 DNA reads as TGTGCCAGCAGCCCACTTACTGCGACAGGGGGTTATGGCTACACCTTC. Translated: CASSPLTATGGYGYTF.

The chain combines TRBV5-1 with TRBJ2-7; 7 bases map to TRBD1. CDR1 is SGHRS and CDR2 is YFSETQ in the germline V gene. Trimming took 8 bases from V and 2 from J; bases not matched to a gene: 10. The CDR3 loop spans 14 amino acids. This CDR3 reads CASTLNRGPYEQYF. CDR3 DNA: TGCGCCAGTACCCTAAACAGGGGTCCCTACGAGCAGTACTTC. The entire variable domain, with the rest obtained from reference TRBV5-1 and TRBJ2-7, is as follows: KAGVTQTPRYLIKTRGQQVTLSCSPISGHRSVSWYQQTPGQGLQFLFEYFSETQRNKGNFPGRFSGRQFSNSRSEMNVSTLELGDSALYLCASTLNRGPYEQYFGPGTRLTVT.

A single count supports this clone. This chain connects TRBV5-4 to TRBJ1-3; possible D gene TRBD1, 6 bases. Germline V gene lookup returns CDR1 SGHNT and CDR2 YYREEE (reference sequence). The ends were cut back, 2 bases at V and 3 bases at J, with 12 bases in the middle. This CDR3 comprises 15 residues. The CDR3 reads CASSFSGVFGNTIYF. The CDR3 bases are TGTGCCAGCAGCTTTTCAGGGGTTTTTGGAAACACCATATATTTT.

This sequence joins TRBV7-2 and TRBJ2-7, with TRBD1 identical over 10 bases. Germline CDR1 reads SGHTA; CDR2 reads FQGNSA. The trim removed 0 bases at V and 5 bases at J, leaving 7 bases unmatched. CDR3 length: 16 amino acids. The CDR3 coding sequence is TGTGCCAGCAGCTTAGCGTTTGGACAGGGGGTGGACGAGCAGTACTTC. Protein product: CASSLAFGQGVDEQYF.

The rearrangement uses TRBV15 and TRBJ1-2; 7 bases are a match to TRBD1. The CDR3 has 18 residues. V lost 0 bases and J lost 10; bases outside the gene matches: 20. The germline V gene encodes CDR1 LNHNV and CDR2 YYDKDF (reference sequence). CDR3 amino acids: CATSRDLMIGDRTFSYTF. CDR3 sequence (DNA): TGTGCCACCAGCAGAGATTTAATGATAGGGGACAGAACCTTCTCCTACACCTTC.

This chain joins TRBV6-5 and TRBJ2-7; 7 bases line up with TRBD1. This CDR3 region has 12 residues. CDR1 MNHEY and CDR2 SVGAGI come from the germline V gene. V was pared by 8 bases and J by 1 base, with 2 bases of the junction left unmatched. The CDR3 region has the DNA TGTGCCAGCTCGGGACAGTCCTACGAGCAGTACTTC. It is translated as CASSGQSYEQYF.

This chain links TRBV10-3 with TRBJ2-4; TRBD2 might be the D (6 bases). This CDR3 has 16 amino acids. The V gene lost 7 bases and the J gene lost 1 base, with 17 bases spanning the gap. Germline V gene lookup returns CDR1 ENHRY and CDR2 SYGVKD. This CDR3 reads CAINHGGPVAKNIQYF. DNA of the CDR3: TGTGCCATCAATCATGGAGGGCCCGTTGCCAAAAACATTCAGTACTTC.

This chain uses TRBV21-1 with TRBJ1-4. TRBV21-1 is designated a pseudogene. This CDR3 has 16 residues. This CDR3 reads CASRVHPIGTNEKLFF. The CDR3 DNA reads TGTGCCAGCAGGGTTCACCCCATCGGGACTAATGAAAAACTGTTTTTT.

The rearrangement links TRBV5-8 to TRBJ1-2; D remains unclear. Germline V gene data show CDR1 as SGHTS and CDR2 as YDEGEE. The CDR3 has 15 residues. V was trimmed by 0 bases and J by 6 bases, leaving 15 bases between them. Here the CDR3 reads CASSLAGVKTDGYTF. The CDR3 DNA sequence: TGTGCCAGCAGCTTGGCCGGAGTCAAAACGGATGGCTACACCTTC.

V and J are TRBV3-1 (or the pseudogene TRBV3-2) and TRBJ2-4; weak D call: TRBD1 (6 bases). Between the trimmed V and J ends, which lost 3 bases and 1 base, there was a span of 10 bases. The CDR3 is 15 residues long. CDR1 is LGHDT, CDR2 YNNKEL, per germline (reference sequence). DNA of the CDR3: TGTGCCAGCAGCCATTACAGGGACGCCAAAAACATTCAGTACTTC. Protein sequence: CASSHYRDAKNIQYF.

The chain uses TRBV4-1 and TRBJ1-2, with D maybe TRBD1 (5 bases). The length of the CDR3 is 13 residues. Trimming removed 3 bases from V and 3 bases from J, with 8 bases in between. The germline CDR1 and CDR2 sequences are MGHRA and YSYEKL. CDR3 protein: CASSHGGDYGYTF. The CDR3 DNA follows: TGCGCCAGCAGCCACGGAGGGGACTATGGCTACACCTTC.

The genes are TRBV5-1 and TRBJ2-3, with a weak D call TRBD2 (5 bases). The CDR3 is made up of 12 amino acids. Per germline, CDR1 SGHRS and CDR2 YFSETQ. V gave up 4 bases and J gave up 7 bases, with 10 bases separating them. The CDR3 DNA reads as TGCGCCAGCAGCGATGGAGGTTATACGCAGTATTTT. Translating it yields CASSDGGYTQYF.

The V call is TRBV5-1, the J call TRBJ2-7; 9 bases line up with TRBD1. The germline gives CDR1 SGHRS, CDR2 YFSETQ. The CDR3 spans 15 residues. V was pared by 3 bases and J by 4 bases, with 8 bases of the junction left unmatched. The CDR3 coding sequence is TGCGCCAGCAGCTCCGGGACAGGGCTTTCTTACGAGCAGTACTTC. Its protein is CASSSGTGLSYEQYF.

This chain connects TRBV5-4 to TRBJ2-5, with TRBD2 identical over 12 bases. J was trimmed by 0 bases and V by 4 bases; bases with no gene match: 1. This CDR3 is 15 amino acids long. In germline, CDR1 is SGHNT, CDR2 YYREEE (reference sequence). CDR3 DNA sequence: TGTGCCAGCAGCACTAGCGGGGGGAACCAAGAGACCCAGTACTTC. Encoded protein: CASSTSGGNQETQYF.

The J gene is TRBJ2-7, the V gene TRBV11-2, with a possible D match to TRBD2 (6 bases). The CDR3 has 14 amino acids. The V and J ends lost 4 bases and 2 bases respectively, with 12 bases between them. From germline, CDR1 is SGHAT and CDR2 FQNNGV. CDR3 sequence (DNA): TGTGCCAGCAGCTCCGGTAGCGGTCCCTACGAGCAGTACTTC. Translated, it gives CASSSGSGPYEQYF.

The chain links TRBV5-1 to TRBJ1-1, with 11 bases that match TRBD1. The ends lost 4 bases at V and 5 bases at J; junction bases unmatched: 13. The CDR3 is 17 residues long. Germline V gene lookup returns CDR1 SGHRS and CDR2 YFSETQ. The CDR3 DNA sequence: TGCGCCAGCAGCATGACCGGGACAGGGGGTTGGAAAACTGAAGCTTTCTTT. This encodes CASSMTGTGGWKTEAFF.

The chain carries TRBV3-1 (or the pseudogene TRBV3-2) and TRBJ2-1, with 7 bases lining up with TRBD1. CDR1 and CDR2 from the germline V gene are LGHDT and YNNKEL (reference sequence). V lost 1 base to trimming and J lost 5 bases; unmatched junction nucleotides: 8. CDR3 length: 16 amino acids. In DNA form, the CDR3 reads TGTGCCAGCAGCCAAGCCGCGAACAGGGGACACAATGAGCAGTTCTTC. As protein: CASSQAANRGHNEQFF.

The chain employs TRBV6-5 and TRBJ1-2; TRBD1 matches 7 bases. Trimming cost V 0 bases and J 9 bases; bases outside gene matches: 10. The CDR3 is made up of 15 amino acids. Germline-derived CDR1 and CDR2 are MNHEY and SVGAGI. The CDR3, as DNA: TGTGCCAGCAGTTACTCCGCCAGGGGGAGACTAAGCTACACCTTC. Protein sequence: CASSYSARGRLSYTF.